Listed here are 10 T cell receptor beta chains from one sample, sequenced in a study of T-cell reconstitution after alpha-beta-depleted transplantation in children. This sample's TCRbeta library carried unique molecular identifier barcodes. MiXCR, run by TCRdb on the PCR reads, gives a single entry per CDR3 protein. The table has nearly 400,000 distinct CDR3 sequences, roughly 20% seen once; the top ten hold 3.5% to 4%. The sequencing used PBMCs from the stem cell graft donor, collected from the stem cell graft. The origin of the receptors is a human donor who donated a stem cell graft to a child with acute myeloid leukemia.

This clonotype was counted a few times. This chain connects TRBV12-3 or TRBV12-4 to TRBJ2-1; the match to TRBD1 covers 10 bases. The CDR3 has 15 residues. V trimming: 4 bases; J trimming: 8 bases; junction bases outside the gene matches: 8. Here the CDR3 reads CASSSRDRGLDEQFF. The CDR3 DNA reads as TGTGCCAGCAGTTCCCGGGACAGGGGTTTGGATGAGCAGTTCTTC.

V gene TRBV4-2 combines with J gene TRBJ1-5; no firm D call. The V end was cut by 6 bases, the J end by 1 base, with 13 bases between. The germline V gene encodes CDR1 LGHNA and CDR2 YNFKEQ. CDR3 size: 15 residues. The CDR3 protein is CASSIQAGSNQPQHF. Written as DNA, the CDR3 is TGTGCCAGCAGTATTCAGGCGGGGAGCAATCAGCCCCAGCATTTT.

This clonotype was found a few times. V gene TRBV12-3 or TRBV12-4 combines with J gene TRBJ2-5; D gene uncertain. The V end lost 0 bases, the J end lost 1 base, and 3 bases lay between the germline ends. The CDR3 covers 13 residues. This CDR3 is CASSLAIQETQYF. In DNA, the CDR3 is TGTGCCAGCAGTTTAGCGATCCAAGAGACCCAGTACTTC.

The rearrangement uses TRBV4-3 and TRBJ2-5, with 11 bases fitting TRBD1. Germline V gene lookup returns CDR1 LGHNA and CDR2 YSLEER. The CDR3 contains 16 residues. Losses at the gene ends were 4 bases for V and 1 base for J; bases not matched to a gene: 5. The CDR3 nucleotides read TGCGCCAGCAGCCGCATAGGGACAGGGGGCCAAGAGACCCAGTACTTC. Residues: CASSRIGTGGQETQYF.

This clonotype has at least ten counts. The CDR3 sequence is CSAPKSASGRWNEQYF. The CDR3 bases are TGCAGTGCTCCTAAATCAGCTAGCGGGAGATGGAACGAGCAGTACTTC. The V call is TRBV20-1, the J call TRBJ2-7, with TRBD2 identical over 10 bases. The CDR3 has 16 amino acids. J was trimmed by 5 bases and V by 5 bases; bases with no gene match: 15. The germline V gene encodes CDR1 DFQATT and CDR2 SNEGSKA (reference sequence).

This clonotype was observed a handful of times. Written as DNA, the CDR3 is TGTGCCAGCAGTTTGGAGTCGCTTGGCGAGACCCAGTACTTC. Amino acids: CASSLESLGETQYF. V usage is TRBV6-5 and J usage is TRBJ2-5, with D hard to call. The CDR3 has 14 amino acids. V dropped 4 bases and J dropped 5 bases, with 14 bases sitting between them. Germline V gene data show CDR1 as MNHEY and CDR2 as SVGAGI.

This clonotype was counted ten times or more. This chain uses TRBV29-1 with TRBJ2-6; D is unresolved. The V end lost 2 bases, the J end lost 0 bases, and 5 bases lay between the germline ends. This CDR3 contains 14 residues. Germline CDR1 is SQVTM and CDR2 is ANQGSEA. The CDR3, as DNA: TGCAGCGTTGAAAGTGGCTCTGGGGCCAACGTCCTGACTTTC. Encoded protein: CSVESGSGANVLTF.

J is TRBJ2-5 and V is TRBV15, with unresolved D. Per the germline V gene, CDR1 is LNHNV and CDR2 is YYDKDF (reference sequence). This CDR3 has 13 residues. V was trimmed by 0 bases and J by 3 bases, leaving 5 bases between them. The CDR3 nucleotides read TGTGCCACCAGCAGAGATGAGGAAGAGACCCAGTACTTC. Translation: CATSRDEEETQYF.

This clonotype occurred a few times. This chain uses TRBV29-1 with TRBJ2-5, with D possibly being TRBD1 (5 bases). Germline V gene sequence: CDR1 SQVTM, CDR2 ANQGSEA. CDR3 length: 14 residues. Trimming shortened V by 6 bases and J by 5 bases, and 19 bases separated the two germline ends. The CDR3 nucleotides are TGCAGCGTAAACAGGAGACTCTCTCGGGAGACCCAGTACTTC. Amino acids: CSVNRRLSRETQYF.

This chain connects TRBV25-1 to TRBJ2-2; D call uncertain. Looked up from germline, CDR1 is MGHDK and CDR2 is SYGVNS. V was cut by 1 base and J by 5 bases, with 11 bases left in between. There are 15 residues in the CDR3. The CDR3 sequence: CASSELATTTGELFF. The DNA of the CDR3 is TGTGCCAGCAGTGAATTGGCCACAACAACCGGGGAGCTGTTTTTT. Full variable domain (missing parts from reference TRBV25-1 and TRBJ2-2): EADIYQTPRYLVIGTGKKITLECSQTMGHDKMYWYQQDPGMELHLIHYSYGVNSTEKGDLSSESTVSRIRTEHFPLTLESARPSHTSQYLCASSELATTTGELFFGEGSRLTVL.